Presented here are 15 T cell receptor beta chains from one specimen sequenced in a study of CD8+CD57+ T cells in acquired aplastic anemia. TCR beta VDJ and CDR3 were profiled, and genomic DNA was the template. MiXCR, applied by TCRdb to the reads, yields one record per CDR3 protein. The table has a few hundred thousand distinct CDR3 sequences, approximately 60% seen once. Sequencing was done on a sample of sorted CD4+, CD8+, or CD8+CD57+ T cells (not recorded which) from PBMCs. The receptors were gathered from a human donor in good health.

V is TRBV10-3 and J is TRBJ1-1; TRBD1 is a possible D gene (6 bases). V lost 2 bases and J lost 3, with 7 bases in between. Germline CDR1 and CDR2: ENHRY and SYGVKD. The length of the CDR3 is 13 residues. The CDR3 bases are TGTGCCATCAGTGAGAGACAGGACACTGAAGCTTTCTTT. Encoded protein: CAISERQDTEAFF.

This sequence joins TRBV19 and TRBJ2-1; 10 nucleotides agree with TRBD2. CDR1 and CDR2 from the germline V gene are LNHDA and SQIVND (reference sequence). The V and J ends lost 6 bases and 5 bases, in that order; junction bases with no gene match: 4. The CDR3 has 14 amino acids. DNA of the CDR3: TGTGCCAGTAGACGACTAGCGGGTGACAATGAGCAGTTCTTC. It is translated as CASRRLAGDNEQFF.

This clonotype came up a few times. J is TRBJ2-1 and V is TRBV25-1; 7 positions match TRBD1. CDR1 and CDR2 from the germline V gene are MGHDK and SYGVNS. V trimming: 1 base; J trimming: 0 bases; junction bases outside the gene matches: 6. This CDR3 is 17 amino acids long. CDR3: CASSESSGQISYNEQFF. CDR3 DNA: TGTGCCAGCAGTGAATCCTCGGGACAGATCTCCTACAATGAGCAGTTCTTC.

The chain links TRBV7-9 to TRBJ1-1, with D maybe TRBD1 (5 bases). The ends were cut back, 5 bases at V and 5 bases at J, with 9 bases in the middle. The CDR3 has 12 residues. Germline CDR1 and CDR2: SEHNR and FQNEAQ (reference sequence). This chain's CDR3 is CASSVRGTEAFF. The DNA of the CDR3 is TGTGCCAGCAGCGTAAGGGGAACTGAAGCTTTCTTT.

The table lists this clonotype with a count of one. The chain couples TRBV19 to TRBJ1-4; TRBD1 aligns across 7 bases. Germline-derived CDR1 and CDR2 are LNHDA and SQIVND (reference sequence). V shed 9 bases, J shed 7 bases, and the junction held 11 bases outside the gene matches. The CDR3 has 14 amino acids. Here the CDR3 reads CASKLRQGGEKLFF. The CDR3 DNA reads as TGTGCCAGCAAATTAAGACAGGGAGGTGAAAAACTGTTTTTT.

J is TRBJ2-5 and V is TRBV9; no firm D call. The V gene's germline CDR1 is SGDLS and CDR2 YYNGEE. The germline V and J ends were trimmed by 0 bases and 2 bases, with 11 bases remaining between them. The CDR3 totals 15 residues. The CDR3 sequence: CASSVGGMGQETQYF. The DNA of the CDR3 is TGTGCCAGCAGCGTAGGTGGTATGGGGCAAGAGACCCAGTACTTC.

This chain links TRBV7-8 with TRBJ1-5, with D perhaps TRBD1 (6 bases). Trimming pared 6 bases from V and 5 bases from J, leaving 17 bases between. Germline V gene lookup returns CDR1 SGHVS and CDR2 FQNEAQ. This CDR3 region has 15 residues. CDR3 protein: CASRTGAGEDQPQHF. CDR3 DNA sequence: TGTGCCAGCAGAACGGGGGCGGGCGAGGATCAGCCCCAGCATTTT.

CDR3 bases: TGTGCCAGCAGCCTAGCGGCCACTTCGACTGAAGCTTTCTTT. Its translation: CASSLAATSTEAFF. J is TRBJ1-1 and V is TRBV6-1, with D hard to call. CDR1 is MNHNS, CDR2 SASEGT, per germline. CDR3 size: 14 residues. Trimming removed 6 bases from V and 5 bases from J, with 16 bases in between.

In its sample, this clonotype was seen once. The chain links TRBV7-9 to TRBJ2-7, with 8 bases aligning to TRBD2. This CDR3 is built from 15 residues. The V gene's germline CDR1 is SEHNR and CDR2 FQNEAQ (reference sequence). V was clipped by 5 bases and J by 7 bases; unmatched bases: 13. In nucleotides, the CDR3 is TGTGCCAGCAGCCGGATACGAGCGGGGGACTCGGAGCAGTACTTC. Amino acids: CASSRIRAGDSEQYF.

This clonotype was detected once. This chain connects TRBV7-3 to TRBJ2-3; a possible D gene is TRBD2 (6 bases). The germline V and J ends were trimmed by 9 bases and 0 bases, with 19 bases remaining between them. Germline assignment: CDR1 SGHTA and CDR2 FQGTGA. The CDR3 has 16 residues. The CDR3 coding sequence is TGTGCCAGTAGTGCTCGGAGGGCCGCTAGCACAGATACGCAGTATTTT. This codes for CASSARRAASTDTQYF.

Points on this clonotype: A read error may produce the germline difference seen at one junction end. The chain has TRBV5-1 and TRBJ2-3; tentative D call: TRBD1 (6 bases). Germline values: CDR1 SGHRS, CDR2 YFSETQ. The CDR3 extends over 15 amino acids. CDR3 region: CASSPRDNSTDTQYF. The CDR3 DNA sequence: TGTGCCAGCAGCCCCCGGGACAACAGCACAGATACGCAGTATTTT. The whole variable domain, filled in from reference TRBV5-1 and TRBJ2-3, reads KAGVTQTPRYLIKTRGQQVTLSCSPISGHRSVSWYQQTPGQGLQFLFEYFSETQRNKGNFPGRFSGRQFSNSRSEMNVSTLELGDSALYLCASSPRDNSTDTQYFGPGTRLTVL.

CDR3 sequence (DNA): TGTGCCAGCAGCTCTAGCGGGGGGTCCAATGAGCATTTT. It specifies CASSSSGGSNEHF. V gene TRBV9 combines with J gene TRBJ1-5, with D perhaps TRBD1 (5 bases). Germline V gene lookup returns CDR1 SGDLS and CDR2 YYNGEE. The CDR3 is 13 amino acids. Deletions cut 4 bases from V and 14 bases from J, with 19 bases between.

The J gene is TRBJ2-7, the V gene TRBV7-8; 9 bases are a match to TRBD2. CDR1 and CDR2 (germline): SGHVS, FQNEAQ. The CDR3 totals 18 residues. V gave up 0 bases and J gave up 4 bases; unmatched junction bases: 13. CDR3 protein: CASSLADSSGRIVYEQYF. In nucleotides, the CDR3 is TGTGCCAGCAGCTTAGCAGATTCGAGCGGGAGGATCGTTTACGAGCAGTACTTC.

V and J are TRBV7-9 and TRBJ1-2; D is uncertain. CDR1 and CDR2 from the germline V gene are SEHNR and FQNEAQ (reference sequence). This CDR3 region has 11 residues. V was pared by 3 bases and J by 8 bases, with 7 bases between. CDR3 DNA sequence: TGTGCCAGCAGCTTGCAGCCCGGCTACACCTTC. This sequence encodes CASSLQPGYTF.

The V call is TRBV7-9, the J call TRBJ2-2; D gene uncertain. The CDR3 is made up of 13 amino acids. Between the trimmed V and J ends, which lost 2 bases and 7 bases, there was a span of 8 bases. Per the germline V gene, CDR1 is SEHNR and CDR2 is FQNEAQ (reference sequence). CDR3 loop: CASSLIISGELFF. In nucleotides, the CDR3 is TGTGCCAGCAGCTTAATCATCAGCGGGGAGCTGTTTTTT. The full variable domain, with the rest looked up from reference TRBV7-9 and TRBJ2-2, is DTGVSQNPRHKITKRGQNVTFRCDPISEHNRLYWYRQTLGQGPEFLTYFQNEAQLEKSRLLSDRFSAERPKGSFSTLEIQRTEQGDSAMYLCASSLIISGELFFGEGSRLTVL.